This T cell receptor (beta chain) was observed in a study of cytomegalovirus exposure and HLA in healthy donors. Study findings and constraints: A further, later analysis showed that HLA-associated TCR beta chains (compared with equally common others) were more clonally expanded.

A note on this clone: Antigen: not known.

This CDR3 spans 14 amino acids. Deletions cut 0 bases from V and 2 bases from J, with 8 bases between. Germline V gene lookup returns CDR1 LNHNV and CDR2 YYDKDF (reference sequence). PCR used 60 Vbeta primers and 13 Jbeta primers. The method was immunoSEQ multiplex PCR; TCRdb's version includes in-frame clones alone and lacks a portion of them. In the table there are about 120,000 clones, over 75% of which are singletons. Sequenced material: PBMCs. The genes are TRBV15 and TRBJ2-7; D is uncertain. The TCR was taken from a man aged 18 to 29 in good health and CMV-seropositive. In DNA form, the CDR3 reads TGTGCCACCAGCAGAGATCTGCCTACCTACGAGCAGTACTTC. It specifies CATSRDLPTYEQYF. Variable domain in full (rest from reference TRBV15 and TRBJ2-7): DAMVIQNPRYQVTQFGKPVTLSCSQTLNHNVMYWYQQKSSQAPKLLFHYYDKDFNNEADTPDNFQSRRPNTSFCFLDIRSPGLGDTAMYLCATSRDLPTYEQYFGPGTRLTVT.